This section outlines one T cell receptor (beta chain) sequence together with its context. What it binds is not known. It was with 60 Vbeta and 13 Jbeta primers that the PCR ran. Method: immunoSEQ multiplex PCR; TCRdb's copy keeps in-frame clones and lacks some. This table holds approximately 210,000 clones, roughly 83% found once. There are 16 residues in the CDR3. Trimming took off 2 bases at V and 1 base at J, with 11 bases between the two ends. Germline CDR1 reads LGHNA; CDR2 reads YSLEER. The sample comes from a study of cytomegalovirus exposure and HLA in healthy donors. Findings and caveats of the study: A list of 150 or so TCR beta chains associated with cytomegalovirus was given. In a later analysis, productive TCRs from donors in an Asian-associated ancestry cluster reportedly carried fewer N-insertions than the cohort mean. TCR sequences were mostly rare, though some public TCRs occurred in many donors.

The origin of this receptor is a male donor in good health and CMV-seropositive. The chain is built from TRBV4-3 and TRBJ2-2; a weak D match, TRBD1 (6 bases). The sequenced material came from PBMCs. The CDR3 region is CASSQLWTENTGELFF. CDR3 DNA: TGCGCCAGCAGCCAACTCTGGACAGAGAACACCGGGGAGCTGTTTTTT.